The 22 T cell receptor beta chains below come from one sample, sequenced in a study of breast tumors, draining lymph nodes, adjacent tissues (dated by TCRdb to the mid-2010s). Lymph node samples were obtained from the axillary draining lymph nodes of breast cancer patients. Receptor amplification or capture employed multiplex PCR. Instrument used: Illumina HiSeq 2000. Through fastp at Q25 and MiXCR, TCRdb rebuilt clones from the public reads, retaining in-frame beta chains. Each CDR3 protein appears once, grouped with its most common genes and DNA. For this sample the table gives 170,000 or so distinct CDR3 sequences, of which 25% to 40% were detected only once. Jointly, the top ten make up roughly 4.5% of the sample. Specimen: axillary lymph node tissue. These receptors originate from a female donor with breast cancer. Some clones in this sample may be carry-over from other donors' samples.

This clonotype was counted ten times or more. The rearrangement uses TRBV12-3 or TRBV12-4 and TRBJ2-2, with 7 bases matching TRBD2. CDR3 size: 16 residues. Losses at the gene ends were 5 bases for V and 4 bases for J; bases not matched to a gene: 10. The CDR3 coding sequence is TGTGCCAGCAGTGTCCGCTTGGGGAGGGGCACCGGGGAGCTGTTTTTT. Protein sequence: CASSVRLGRGTGELFF.

This clonotype showed up many times. The gene calls are TRBV5-6 and TRBJ2-7; 10 nucleotides agree with TRBD1. The V gene end was trimmed by 1 base and the J gene end by 0 bases; junction bases not matched to a gene: 7. The CDR3 covers 17 residues. Germline-derived CDR1 and CDR2 are SGHDT and YYEEEE. The CDR3 spells CASSLLDRGISSYEQYF. The CDR3 DNA is TGTGCCAGCAGCTTGCTGGACAGGGGGATTAGCTCCTACGAGCAGTACTTC.

This clonotype was seen many times. The V and J genes are TRBV5-5 and TRBJ1-3; D gene uncertain. V lost 3 bases to trimming and J lost 0 bases, with 10 bases between them. Germline V gene sequence: CDR1 SGHKS, CDR2 YYEKEE (reference sequence). The CDR3 contains 15 residues. CDR3 protein: CASSSSGNSGNTIYF. The CDR3 coding sequence is TGTGCCAGCAGCTCCTCAGGAAACTCTGGAAACACCATATATTTT.

Notes on this clonotype: One end of the junction fails to match germline, which may point to a read error. The chain couples TRBV20-1 to TRBJ2-2; D uncertain. Germline lookup yields CDR1 DFQATT and CDR2 SNEGSKA (reference sequence). CDR3 size: 15 residues. The CDR3 DNA reads TGCAGTGTTAGAATCCAGCAGGAGTATACCGGGGAGCTGTTTTTT. This codes for CSVRIQQEYTGELFF.

A remark on this clonotype: This could be a read error, since a much larger clone is one nucleotide away. CDR3 in amino acids: CATDARAGAGETQHF. The CDR3 coding sequence is TGTGCCACCGATGCCCGTGCGGGAGCGGGTGAGACCCAGCACTTC. The rearrangement joins TRBV7-8 to TRBJ2-5; 7 bases map to TRBD2. This CDR3 has 15 residues. Germline CDR1 SGHVS, CDR2 FQNEAQ.

This clonotype has ten or more counts. The CDR3 DNA follows: TGTGCCAGCAGCGCCCCAACAGGGGTGGGTGGAAACACCATATATTTT. Translating gives CASSAPTGVGGNTIYF. The chain links TRBV9 to TRBJ1-3; 7 bases are shared with TRBD1. The V gene end was trimmed by 3 bases and the J gene end by 3 bases; junction bases not matched to a gene: 9. The CDR3 runs 16 residues. Per the germline V gene, CDR1 is SGDLS and CDR2 is YYNGEE.

On this clonotype itself: At one of its ends the junction is not consistent with the germline gene, which may arise from a read error. The chain recombines TRBV5-1 with TRBJ2-3; 8 nucleotides match TRBD1. The germline gives CDR1 SGHRS, CDR2 YFSETQ. The length of the CDR3 is 14 residues. CDR3 coding DNA: TGCGCCAGCAGCACGGGACAGGCTGGGGATACGCGGTACTTT. This translates into CASSTGQAGDTRYF. The complete variable domain, with remaining parts taken from reference TRBV5-1 and TRBJ2-3, reads KAGVTQTPRYLIKTRGQQVTLSCSPISGHRSVSWYQQTPGQGLQFLFEYFSETQRNKGNFPGRFSGRQFSNSRSEMNVSTLELGDSALYLCASSTGQAGDTRYFGPGTRLTVL.

The rearrangement links TRBV28 to TRBJ1-2; a possible D gene is TRBD1 (6 bases). Germline-derived CDR1 and CDR2 are MDHEN and SYDVKM. V shed 8 bases and J shed 2 bases, with 15 bases lying between them. The CDR3 totals 14 residues. CDR3 DNA sequence: TGTGCCAGCCTTTCTTCCAGGGGCAACTATGGCTACACCTTC. Protein: CASLSSRGNYGYTF.

This clonotype was found many times. The CDR3 here is CAISESFPISGASTDTQYF. CDR3 nucleotides: TGTGCCATCAGTGAGTCTTTTCCGATTAGCGGGGCGAGCACAGATACGCAGTATTTT. The rearrangement links TRBV10-3 to TRBJ2-3; 8 positions agree with TRBD2. V shed 0 bases and J 0 bases; nucleotides not matched to a gene: 11. The CDR3 has 19 amino acids. Germline V gives CDR1 ENHRY, CDR2 SYGVKD.

Comments on this clonotype: Its ends do not fully match the called genes, so a read error is possible. The chain employs TRBV6-5 and TRBJ1-2, with 8 nucleotides matching TRBD1. CDR1 is MNHEY and CDR2 is SVGAGI in the germline V gene. The CDR3 contains 15 residues. Here the CDR3 reads CASSHSTGVVGGYTF. CDR3 in DNA: TGTGCCAGCAGTCACTCGACAGGGGTTGTGGGGGGCTACACCTTC.

V gene TRBV2 combines with J gene TRBJ1-6; 7 bases are a match to TRBD1. From germline, CDR1 is SNHLY and CDR2 FYNNEI. V gave up 5 bases and J gave up 9 bases; unmatched junction bases: 10. The CDR3 covers 15 residues. The CDR3 bases are TGTGCCAGCAGTTCCGGACAGGCGGCGGGTTCACCCCTCCACTTT. Residues: CASSSGQAAGSPLHF.

To note about this clonotype: A much larger clone differs by one base, so this may be a read error. The rearrangement joins TRBV10-1 to TRBJ2-7; maybe TRBD1 (6 bases). The germline V gene encodes CDR1 WNHNN and CDR2 SYGVQD (reference sequence). Trimming cost V 3 bases and J 3 bases, with 15 bases left between them. This CDR3 spans 15 amino acids. The CDR3 sequence is CASSEKGRGIYEQYF. CDR3 nucleotide sequence: TGCGCCAGCAGTGAAAAGGGCAGGGGAATCTACGAGCAGTACTTC.

In its sample, this clonotype was seen many times. The rearrangement uses TRBV7-3 and TRBJ2-2; 12 nucleotides line up with TRBD2. The trim removed 1 base at V and 5 bases at J, leaving 2 bases unmatched. The length of the CDR3 is 16 residues. Germline loops: CDR1 SGHTA, CDR2 FQGTGA. The CDR3 nucleotides are TGTGCCAGCAGCTTAATCCTAGCGGGAGGGACCGGGGAGCTGTTTTTT. Translated: CASSLILAGGTGELFF.

The chain is built from TRBV2 and TRBJ1-2; D is unclear. V was clipped by 6 bases and J by 7 bases, with 18 bases between them. Germline V gives CDR1 SNHLY, CDR2 FYNNEI. This CDR3 has 14 amino acids. The CDR3 region is CASSSARPVFGYTF. The CDR3 DNA is TGTGCCAGCAGCAGTGCTAGACCGGTCTTTGGCTACACCTTC.

This clonotype was recorded many times. The chain carries TRBV27 and TRBJ2-7; D is undetermined. V was shortened by 8 bases and J by 4 bases, with 9 bases between the two germline ends. The CDR3 spans 11 residues. Germline-derived CDR1 and CDR2 are MNHEY and SMNVEV (reference sequence). The CDR3 reads CASPPAYEQYF. CDR3 DNA: TGTGCCAGCCCCCCGGCTTACGAGCAGTACTTC.

The chain uses TRBV3-2 and TRBJ2-7. TRBV3-2 is marked as a pseudogene. This CDR3 region has 16 residues. CDR3 DNA: TGTGCCAGCAGCCAGTTTCCTTTTATAGGCGCTTACGAGCAGTACTTC. This sequence encodes CASSQFPFIGAYEQYF.

This clonotype was seen a handful of times. The rearrangement joins TRBV6-5 to TRBJ2-7; D not resolved. The CDR3 is 13 amino acids. CDR1 and CDR2 (germline): MNHEY, SVGAGI. The ends were cut back, 3 bases at V and 0 bases at J, with 6 bases in the middle. DNA of the CDR3: TGTGCCAGCAGTTATTTTAGCTCCTACGAGCAGTACTTC. Translation: CASSYFSSYEQYF.

Many counts were recorded for this clonotype. This chain joins TRBV18 and TRBJ1-2, with D hard to call. Germline CDR1 and CDR2: KGHSH and LQKENI. The CDR3 is 13 amino acids. V was shortened by 1 base and J by 6 bases, with 9 bases between the two germline ends. CDR3 in amino acids: CASSPRAYDGYTF. The CDR3 DNA reads as TGTGCCAGCTCACCACGTGCATACGATGGCTACACCTTC.

By share, this clonotype counts as medium-sized. The chain has TRBV29-1 and TRBJ2-6; D might be TRBD1 (6 bases). The CDR3 covers 15 residues. CDR1 and CDR2 from the germline V gene are SQVTM and ANQGSEA. Trimming stripped 2 bases from V and 0 bases from J, with 8 bases between. CDR3 sequence (DNA): TGCAGCGTTGAAACAGGGAGCTCTGGGGCCAACGTCCTGACTTTC. Its translation: CSVETGSSGANVLTF.

This clonotype was seen a few times. V and J are TRBV6-6 and TRBJ2-1; tentative D call: TRBD1 (5 bases). The CDR3 has 14 amino acids. Germline values: CDR1 MNHNY, CDR2 SVGAGI (reference sequence). V shed 2 bases and J shed 5 bases, with 10 bases lying between them. The CDR3 coding sequence is TGTGCCAGCAGTTACAGGGGTCACAACAATGAGCAGTTCTTC. It translates to CASSYRGHNNEQFF.

This clonotype has a count of ten or more. This chain connects TRBV19 to TRBJ2-7; 12 nucleotides agree with TRBD1. The V gene's germline CDR1 is LNHDA and CDR2 SQIVND (reference sequence). This CDR3 has 19 residues. V lost 3 bases to trimming and J lost 3 bases; unmatched junction nucleotides: 15. For the CDR3, the DNA is TGTGCCAGTAGTATTTCGTCGGGACAGGGGGCTAGTATCGGCTACGAGCAGTACTTC. Protein sequence: CASSISSGQGASIGYEQYF.

In this sample, this clonotype turned up many times. The chain combines TRBV12-3 or TRBV12-4 with TRBJ1-6; D gene uncertain. This CDR3 is built from 16 residues. Trimming cost V 6 bases and J 5 bases, with 17 bases left between them. This CDR3 reads CASSPDRGEDNSPLHF. The CDR3 bases are TGTGCCAGCAGCCCCGATCGCGGAGAGGATAATTCACCCCTCCACTTT.